This TCR beta chain was identified during a study of control samples from healthy donors and cancer patients. There are 16 residues in the CDR3. Germline lookup yields CDR1 MRHNA and CDR2 SNTAGT. V trimming: 4 bases; J trimming: 1 base; junction bases outside the gene matches: 2. Generated by immunoSEQ multiplex PCR, the TCRdb table keeps only in-frame clones and is missing some. The sample records 80,000 to 100,000 clones, 79% being singletons. Sequences were obtained from blood. The receptor comes from a woman in her thirties in good health. This rearrangement joins TRBV6-4 to TRBJ2-3; 13 bases match TRBD2. CDR3 loop: CASSVGTSGGTDTQYF. The CDR3 coding sequence is TGTGCCAGCAGTGTCGGGACTAGCGGGGGCACAGATACGCAGTATTTT.